This T cell receptor beta chain was recorded in a study of OX40 agonist ivuxolimab in advanced cancers. Overall study: Patients were treated with intravenous ivuxolimab, dosed at 0.01 to 10 mg/kg and infused every 2 weeks. The group had a mean age of about 64 years, ranged from roughly 23 to 85, and was 82.7% male.

Details on this clone: The antigen remains unidentified.

Germline-derived CDR1 and CDR2 are WNHNN and SYGVQD (reference sequence). The CDR3 is made up of 14 amino acids. V shed 0 bases and J shed 6 bases, with 11 bases lying between them. General observations from the study: Both blood CD4+ and CD8+ T cells showed clonal growth by week 6 at 0.1 to 3.0 mg/kg.

Only in-frame clones appear in the TCRdb table, and some are missing; sequencing was by immunoSEQ multiplex PCR. Of tens of thousands of clones listed, 75% to 95% were seen once; the top ten hold more than 5.5%. The receptor was isolated from an adult with an advanced solid tumor such as melanoma, head and neck, liver or kidney cancer. This material consisted of CD4+ or CD8+ T cells sorted from blood, taken in a trial of the OX40 agonist ivuxolimab. The chain is built from TRBV10-1 and TRBJ1-1; possible D gene TRBD1, 6 bases. CDR3 DNA sequence: TGCGCCAGCAGTGAGTCCGGCAGGGGATCTGAAGCTTTCTTT. As protein: CASSESGRGSEAFF.